Sequencing of this T cell receptor beta chain was carried out in a study of brain T cells in children with intractable seizures. The repertoire was sequenced with immunoSEQ multiplex PCR; TCRdb's copy has only in-frame clones and lacks some. The sample lists 340,000 or so clones; about 93% were seen once. Worth noting for this clone: The antigen is not known.

Points from the study as a whole: Clones missing pre-surgery may reflect undersampling of that blood sample. HCMV serostatus was not known, and viral specificity came from CDR3 similarity only.

Regarding time point: blood from clinic visit 5 months post-surgery; TSC patient then seizure free. Sequencing was limited to surgery cases with top T cell transcript signatures in brain tissue. Germline values: CDR1 SGHRS, CDR2 YFSETQ. The CDR3 extends over 14 amino acids. V was trimmed by 2 bases and J by 5 bases, leaving 8 bases between them. The sequences come from peripheral blood, collected more than 4 months after surgery. V usage is TRBV5-1 and J usage is TRBJ2-6; D unclear. The sequence was obtained from a boy under two years old with tuberous sclerosis and intractable seizures. The CDR3 reads CASSFYDRANVLTF. The DNA for the CDR3 is TGCGCCAGCAGCTTCTACGACAGGGCCAACGTCCTGACTTTC.